A single sample gave rise to the 7 T cell receptor beta chains below, sequenced in a study of T-cell reconstitution after alpha-beta-depleted transplantation in children. Preparation of the TCRbeta library used unique molecular identifiers. Each CDR3 protein is one row after TCRdb ran MiXCR on the PCR reads. The repertoire holds approximately 490,000 distinct CDR3 sequences, with around an eighth as singletons. The sequenced sample was PBMCs from the stem cell graft donor, obtained from the stem cell graft. The source of these receptors is a human donor who donated a stem cell graft to a child with combined immunodeficiency.

This clonotype was seen a few times. The rearrangement links TRBV12-3 or TRBV12-4 to TRBJ2-7; 7 nucleotides line up with TRBD1. Trimming cost V 2 bases and J 5 bases; bases outside gene matches: 6. This CDR3 has 14 residues. CDR3 nucleotides: TGTGCCAGCAGTTTATCAGGGGGTGTCAACGAGCAGTACTTC. Protein product: CASSLSGGVNEQYF.

This clonotype was detected only a few times. The V gene is TRBV4-3, the J gene TRBJ2-3; D could derive from TRBD1 or TRBD2 (5 bases each). In germline, CDR1 is LGHNA, CDR2 YSLEER. The CDR3 is made up of 17 amino acids. V was trimmed by 0 bases and J by 5 bases, leaving 18 bases between them. CDR3 residues: CASSQEGTDSMIDTQYF. The CDR3, as DNA: TGCGCCAGCAGCCAAGAGGGGACCGACTCGATGATAGATACGCAGTATTTT.

The gene calls are TRBV11-2 and TRBJ2-2; D call uncertain. The CDR3 covers 14 residues. CDR1 and CDR2 from the germline V gene are SGHAT and FQNNGV. V shed 3 bases and J shed 5 bases, with 10 bases lying between them. The CDR3 DNA follows: TGTGCCAGCAGCTTTTCCCCTGGGACCGGGGAGCTGTTTTTT. Translated: CASSFSPGTGELFF.

The rearrangement joins TRBV15 to TRBJ2-1; D not resolved. Germline values: CDR1 LNHNV, CDR2 YYDKDF (reference sequence). The length of the CDR3 is 14 residues. Trimming stripped 1 base from V and 8 bases from J, with 12 bases between. DNA of the CDR3: TGTGCCACCAGCAGAGGGCAAGGGTTCGATGAGCAGTTCTTC. Amino acid sequence: CATSRGQGFDEQFF.

This clonotype was picked up many times. DNA of the CDR3: TGTGCCAGCAGTCTATTACTAGCGGGGGGCTACGAGCAGTACTTC. Translated, it gives CASSLLLAGGYEQYF. The rearrangement links TRBV12-3 or TRBV12-4 to TRBJ2-7; 12 positions agree with TRBD2. V lost 5 bases to trimming and J lost 3 bases; unmatched junction nucleotides: 5. The CDR3 extends over 15 amino acids.

The chain employs TRBV9 and TRBJ2-3; 8 positions match TRBD2. J gave up 1 base and V 6 bases, and 13 bases lay outside the gene matches. This CDR3 region has 17 residues. Germline V lookup: CDR1 SGDLS, CDR2 YYNGEE. This chain's CDR3 is CASNHGLSSGRTDTQYF. The CDR3 coding sequence is TGTGCCAGCAACCACGGATTATCTAGCGGGCGCACAGATACGCAGTATTTT.

V and J are TRBV7-2 and TRBJ2-1; 11 nucleotides agree with TRBD1. CDR3 length equals 17 residues. Germline assignment: CDR1 SGHTA and CDR2 FQGNSA. Trimming removed 5 bases from V and 7 bases from J; junction bases left unmatched: 13. CDR3 sequence (DNA): TGTGCCAGCAGCCAAATTTCGGGGACAGGGGGTTTGAATGAGCAGTTCTTC. Its translation: CASSQISGTGGLNEQFF. The whole variable domain, filled in from reference TRBV7-2 and TRBJ2-1, reads GAGVSQSPSNKVTEKGKDVELRCDPISGHTALYWYRQSLGQGLEFLIYFQGNSAPDKSGLPSDRFSAERTGGSVSTLTIQRTQQEDSAVYLCASSQISGTGGLNEQFFGPGTRLTVL.